The rows below give T cell receptor beta chains drawn from one sample of a study of T cells in Graves' hyperthyroidism and ophthalmopathy. TCRdb analysed the multiplex PCR reads with MiXCR anew, one entry per CDR3 protein. The sample records approximately 700,000 distinct CDR3 sequences, 16% being singletons. The sequencing input was blood. Receptors were obtained from a man younger than 35 with Graves' hyperthyroidism. CDR3s include the opening cysteine and the closing phenylalanine or tryptophan. A D gene is named only where the DNA matches it firmly. Rows may omit the clone size; those that give it use once, few, many or a size class.

cdr3_nt,cdr3_aa,v_call,clone_size,cdr3_length,d_call,j_call
TGTGCCATCAGTACCCGGGCCCACTACGAGCAGTACTTC,CAISTRAHYEQYF,TRBV10-3,many,13,NA,TRBJ2-7
TGCAGCGTTGAAGGGGCCCGGGACACTGCAAACTACGAGCAGTACTTC,CSVEGARDTANYEQYF,TRBV29-1,few,16,NA,TRBJ2-7
TGTGCCAGCAGTGAACAGGGACGCCACCATTACAATGAGCAGTTCTTC,CASSEQGRHHYNEQFF,TRBV2,many,16,NA,TRBJ2-1
TGTGCCAGCACCACTCCGGGACAGGTTTTTTATAGCAATCAGCCCCAGCATTTT,CASTTPGQVFYSNQPQHF,TRBV6-4,NA,18,TRBD1,TRBJ1-5
TGCAGTGCTAGTTTTACTAGTGCACCAGGGATTGACCCCTACGAGCAGTACTTC,CSASFTSAPGIDPYEQYF,TRBV20-1,NA,18,NA,TRBJ2-7
TGTGCCAGCAGTTTTGGCGGGAGGGCTGATGAGCAGTACTTC,CASSFGGRADEQYF,TRBV28,many,14,TRBD2,TRBJ2-7
TGTGCCAGCAGTTTGGTCGGGGGAGGGACAGATACGCAGTATTTT,CASSLVGGGTDTQYF,TRBV12-3/TRBV12-4,few,15,TRBD2,TRBJ2-3
TGTGCCAGCAGGACGCCTCTCTACAATGAGCAGTTCTTC,CASRTPLYNEQFF,TRBV28,many,13,NA,TRBJ2-1
TGTGCCAGCAGTGAAGCGGGAGGGCCCTACGAGCAGTACTTC,CASSEAGGPYEQYF,TRBV2,many,14,TRBD2,TRBJ2-7
TGTGCCAGCAGCTTTCGACCGGGGGGTCAGCCCCAGCATTTT,CASSFRPGGQPQHF,TRBV6-1,many,14,NA,TRBJ1-5
TGCAGCGTTGGACTAGCGGGAGTTAATGAGCAGTTCTTC,CSVGLAGVNEQFF,TRBV29-1,NA,13,TRBD2,TRBJ2-1
TGCAGTGCTCTGACAGGGCTCTCTGGAAACACCATATATTTT,CSALTGLSGNTIYF,TRBV20-1,few,14,TRBD1,TRBJ1-3
TGTGCCAGCAGGAGGGTTGAAGGGACCAATTCACCCCTCCACTTT,CASRRVEGTNSPLHF,TRBV28,many,15,NA,TRBJ1-6
TGTGCCAGCTCACCACGGCAGGGTGGGAATGAGCAGTTCTTC,CASSPRQGGNEQFF,TRBV18,many,14,NA,TRBJ2-1
TGTGCCAGCAGTCAAAGGGAGGGAAACTATGGCTACACCTTC,CASSQREGNYGYTF,TRBV27,NA,14,NA,TRBJ1-2
TGTGCCAGCAGTTTAATGGGCTTACTTGGGGCCAACGTCCTGACTTTC,CASSLMGLLGANVLTF,TRBV28,NA,16,NA,TRBJ2-6
TGTGCCAGCAGCTCGACTGATAGCCCCACAGATACGCAGTATTTT,CASSSTDSPTDTQYF,TRBV5-6,NA,15,NA,TRBJ2-3
TGTGCCAGCAGTTTATCGTTCCCAGTGAACACTGAAGCTTTCTTT,CASSLSFPVNTEAFF,TRBV27,many,15,NA,TRBJ1-1
TGTGCCAGCAGCTTAGCCCCCCCGACAGGAAACTACGAGCAGTACTTC,CASSLAPPTGNYEQYF,TRBV11-2,many,16,NA,TRBJ2-7
TGTGCCAGCAGACCGCGTCTGCGCGGGGGGGAGCAGTACTTC,CASRPRLRGGEQYF,TRBV3-1,NA,14,TRBD2,TRBJ2-7
TGCGCCAGCAGCGACGTAGCGGGATCCGATACGCAGTATTTT,CASSDVAGSDTQYF,TRBV5-1,once,14,TRBD2,TRBJ2-3
TGTGCCAGCAGCTTAGTGGGACACTTATACGAGCAGTACTTC,CASSLVGHLYEQYF,TRBV7-9,NA,14,NA,TRBJ2-7
TGCGCCAGCAGCTTGGGCCCAACCAAGGGGGAAAAACTGTGTTTT,CASSLGPTKGEKLCF,TRBV5-1,NA,15,NA,TRBJ1-4
TGTGCCAGCAAGACGGGGGGGAAAGAGACCCAGTACTTC,CASKTGGKETQYF,TRBV7-9,many,13,TRBD2,TRBJ2-5
TGTGCCAGCAGGCTAGCGGGAGGGACCAGGACCGGGGAGCTGTTTTTT,CASRLAGGTRTGELFF,TRBV11-2,many,16,TRBD2,TRBJ2-2
TGTGCCTGGAGTGTAATTGCAGGATGGAGCACTGAAGCTTTCTTT,CAWSVIAGWSTEAFF,TRBV30,many,15,NA,TRBJ1-1
TGCAGTGCTAGAGAAGGGACAGGGCATTCTACACGGTCACCCCTCCACTTT,CSAREGTGHSTRSPLHF,TRBV20-1,many,17,TRBD1,TRBJ1-6
TGTGCCAGCAGCTCTTGGGAGGGTGGTGAGCAGTTCTTC,CASSSWEGGEQFF,TRBV11-3,many,13,TRBD2,TRBJ2-1
TGTGCCAGCAGTCCCCTTGACAGACTAGGGGACACAGATACGCAGTATTTT,CASSPLDRLGDTDTQYF,TRBV2,many,17,NA,TRBJ2-3
TGTGCCAGCTCACCCCGCCAGACCGGGACTAGCGGGAGGTCTCAGTACAATGAGCAGTTCTTC,CASSPRQTGTSGRSQYNEQFF,TRBV18,NA,21,TRBD2,TRBJ2-1
TGTGCCAGCAGCCAGGGATGGGATGAGCAGTTCTTC,CASSQGWDEQFF,TRBV3-1,many,12,NA,TRBJ2-1
TGTGCCATCATGACGATAACAGGGGGGAAGACTGAAGCTTTCTTT,CAIMTITGGKTEAFF,TRBV10-3,NA,15,TRBD1,TRBJ1-1
TGTGCCAGCAGCCAGTTCAGGGGCATGAACACTGAAGCTTTCTTT,CASSQFRGMNTEAFF,TRBV6-1,many,15,NA,TRBJ1-1
TGTGCCAGCAGCGTAGACAGGGGCCACGAAGCTTTCTTT,CASSVDRGHEAFF,TRBV7-2,NA,13,TRBD1,TRBJ1-1
TGTGCCAGCTCATCGTCGGCGGTTACAGATACGCAGTATTTT,CASSSSAVTDTQYF,TRBV18,NA,14,NA,TRBJ2-3
TGTGCCAGCAGTTACGGGGACGCCAGCTCCTACGAGCAGTACTTC,CASSYGDASSYEQYF,TRBV6-2/TRBV6-3,many,15,NA,TRBJ2-7
TGTGCCAGCAGCTTAACTACAGGGGGTCAACAAGAGACCCAGTACTTC,CASSLTTGGQQETQYF,TRBV13,NA,16,TRBD1,TRBJ2-5